The clone carrying this T cell receptor beta chain was counted only a few times. These data originate in a study of T-cell reconstitution after alpha-beta-depleted transplantation in children. Trimming pared 6 bases from V and 4 bases from J, leaving 13 bases between. This CDR3 spans 14 amino acids. The germline V gene has CDR1 MNHEY and CDR2 SMNVEV (reference sequence). Using unique molecular identifiers, the investigators prepared the TCRbeta library. TCRdb processed the PCR reads anew with MiXCR; each CDR3 protein has one entry. This table holds 250,000 to 300,000 distinct CDR3 sequences, almost 10% found once.

This TCR was sampled from a human donor who donated a stem cell graft to a child with SCID. The sequences come from PBMCs from the stem cell graft donor, collected from the stem cell graft. The chain has TRBV27 and TRBJ2-1; TRBD1 might be the D (6 bases). CDR3 sequence (DNA): TGTGCCAGCAGCCACAGGGAGAGGTACAATGAGCAGTTCTTC. Its protein product is CASSHRERYNEQFF.